This TCR beta chain was recorded in a study of patients and donors after allogeneic stem cell transplantation. The CDR3 has 15 residues. Trimming took 2 bases from V and 6 from J; bases not matched to a gene: 5. Per the germline V gene, CDR1 is MGHRA and CDR2 is YSYEKL. TCRdb independently ran MiXCR on the RT-PCR reads; one entry per CDR3 protein. The sample lists 800,000 to 1,000,000 distinct CDR3 sequences, more than 15% occurring once. Sequencing was carried out using blood, either unsorted or a sorted T cell fraction (not recorded which). The J gene is TRBJ2-3, the V gene TRBV4-1; 10 bases are a match to TRBD2. This sequence originates from a human donor who was either an allogeneic HSCT recipient or a stem cell or donor lymphocyte infusion donor (not recorded which). It is not recorded whose cells these are; they may come from a transplant donor. The CDR3 protein is CASSQIKREGDTQYF. CDR3 nucleotides: TGCGCCAGCAGCCAAATCAAGCGGGAGGGGGATACGCAGTATTTT.